This TCR beta chain is drawn from a study of long-term antiretroviral therapy in people with HIV. Across the whole study: It was about a decade after the earliest samples that the 2015 immediate-ART recommendation appeared. Study-wide findings and caveats: Post-ART diversity increased but stayed below transplant donor controls. Information on adherence to ART, viral resistance or therapy changes was unavailable.

The authors ran the immunoSEQ assay, v3.0, at survey level. Method: immunoSEQ multiplex PCR; TCRdb's copy keeps in-frame clones and lacks some. This sample has approximately 45,000 clones, with more than 75% found just once. This clone was detected only once. Its antigen remains unknown. This sequence originates from a woman aged 45-60 years with HIV. The source material was unsorted PBMCs, sampled 0.1 years before starting antiretroviral therapy.

Written as DNA, the CDR3 is TGTGCCAGCAGTGAAGCGCTTGAAGGACACCTCTCTGGGGCCAACGTCCTGACTTTC. It codes for CASSEALEGHLSGANVLTF. The rearrangement joins TRBV2 to TRBJ2-6; maybe TRBD1 (5 bases). V lost 0 bases, J lost 0 bases, and 15 bases lay in between. This CDR3 spans 19 amino acids. The V gene's germline CDR1 is SNHLY and CDR2 FYNNEI.